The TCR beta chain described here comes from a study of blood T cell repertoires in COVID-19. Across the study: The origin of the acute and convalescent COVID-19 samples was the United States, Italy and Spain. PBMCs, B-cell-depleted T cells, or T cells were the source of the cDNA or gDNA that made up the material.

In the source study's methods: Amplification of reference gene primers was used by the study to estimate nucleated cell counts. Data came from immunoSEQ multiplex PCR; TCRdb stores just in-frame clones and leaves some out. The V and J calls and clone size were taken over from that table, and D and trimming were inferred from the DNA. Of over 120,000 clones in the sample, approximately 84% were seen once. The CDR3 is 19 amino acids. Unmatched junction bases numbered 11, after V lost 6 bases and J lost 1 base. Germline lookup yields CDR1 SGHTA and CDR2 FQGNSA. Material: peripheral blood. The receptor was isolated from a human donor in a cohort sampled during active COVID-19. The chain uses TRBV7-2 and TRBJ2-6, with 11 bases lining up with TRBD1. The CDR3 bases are TGTGCCAGCAGTTCGGATAAGGACAGGGGGCGATCTGGGGCCAACGTCCTGACTTTC. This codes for CASSSDKDRGRSGANVLTF.